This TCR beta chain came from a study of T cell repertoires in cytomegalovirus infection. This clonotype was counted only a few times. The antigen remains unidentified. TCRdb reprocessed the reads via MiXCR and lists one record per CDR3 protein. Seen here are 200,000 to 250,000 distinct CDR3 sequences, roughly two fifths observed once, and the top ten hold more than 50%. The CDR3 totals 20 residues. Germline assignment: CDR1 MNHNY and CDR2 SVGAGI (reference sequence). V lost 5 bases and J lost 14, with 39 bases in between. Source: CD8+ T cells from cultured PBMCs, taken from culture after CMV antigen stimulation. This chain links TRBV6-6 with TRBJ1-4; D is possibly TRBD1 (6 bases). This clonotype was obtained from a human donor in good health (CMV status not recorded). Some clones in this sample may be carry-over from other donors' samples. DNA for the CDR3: TGTGCCAGCAGTGCCTCGAGGGGGGAACTCCTATCCTGGACCCAAGACTGGCTGTTTTTT. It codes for CASSASRGELLSWTQDWLFF.